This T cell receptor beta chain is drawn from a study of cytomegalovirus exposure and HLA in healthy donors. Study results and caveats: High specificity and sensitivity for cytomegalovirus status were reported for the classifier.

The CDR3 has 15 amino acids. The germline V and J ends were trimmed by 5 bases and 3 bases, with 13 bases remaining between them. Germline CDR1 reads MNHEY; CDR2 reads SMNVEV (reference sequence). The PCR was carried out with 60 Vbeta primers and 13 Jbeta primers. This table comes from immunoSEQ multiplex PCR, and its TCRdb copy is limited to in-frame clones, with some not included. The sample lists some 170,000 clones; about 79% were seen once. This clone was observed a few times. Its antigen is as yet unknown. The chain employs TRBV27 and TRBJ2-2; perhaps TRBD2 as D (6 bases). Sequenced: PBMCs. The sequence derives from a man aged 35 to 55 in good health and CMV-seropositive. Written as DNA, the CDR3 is TGTGCCAGCAGTCCCACTAGCTTGTACACCGGGGAGCTGTTTTTT. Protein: CASSPTSLYTGELFF.